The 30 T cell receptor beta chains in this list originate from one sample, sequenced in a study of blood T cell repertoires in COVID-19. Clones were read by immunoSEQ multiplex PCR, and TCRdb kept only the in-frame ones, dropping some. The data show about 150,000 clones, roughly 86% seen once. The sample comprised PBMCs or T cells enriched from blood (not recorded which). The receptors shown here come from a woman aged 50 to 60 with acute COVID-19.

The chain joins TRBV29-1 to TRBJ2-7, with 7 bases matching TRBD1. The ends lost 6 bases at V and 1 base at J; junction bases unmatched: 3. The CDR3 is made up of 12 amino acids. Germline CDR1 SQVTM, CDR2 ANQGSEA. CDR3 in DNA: TGCAGCGTAGGGACAGAATCCTACGAGCAGTACTTC. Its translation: CSVGTESYEQYF.

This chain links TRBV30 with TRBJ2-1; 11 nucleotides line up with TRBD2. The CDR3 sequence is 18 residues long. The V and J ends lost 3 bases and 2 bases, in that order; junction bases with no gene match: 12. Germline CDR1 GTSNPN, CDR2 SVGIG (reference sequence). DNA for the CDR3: TGTGCCTGGAGCCCTGGTGGGAGTAGCGGGAGGGCCTACAATGAGCAGTTCTTC. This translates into CAWSPGGSSGRAYNEQFF.

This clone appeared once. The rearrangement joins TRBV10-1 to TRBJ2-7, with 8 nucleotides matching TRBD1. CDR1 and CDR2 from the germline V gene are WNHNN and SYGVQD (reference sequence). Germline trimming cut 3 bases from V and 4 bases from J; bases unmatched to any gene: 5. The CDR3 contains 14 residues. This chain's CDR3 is CASSDGTGLYEQYF. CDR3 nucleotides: TGCGCCAGCAGTGACGGGACAGGACTTTACGAGCAGTACTTC.

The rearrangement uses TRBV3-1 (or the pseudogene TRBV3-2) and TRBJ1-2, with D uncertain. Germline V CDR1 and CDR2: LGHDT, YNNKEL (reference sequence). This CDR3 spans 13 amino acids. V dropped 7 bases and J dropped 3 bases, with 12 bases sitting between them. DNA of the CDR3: TGTGCCAGCATGGGGAGTAACTACTATGGCTACACCTTC. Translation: CASMGSNYYGYTF.

CDR3 amino acids: CASSLWDTAISGNTIYF. The CDR3 DNA sequence: TGTGCCAGCAGTTTGTGGGACACCGCGATCTCTGGAAACACCATATATTTT. The chain has TRBV27 and TRBJ1-3; D perhaps matches TRBD1 (6 bases). The V and J ends lost 3 bases and 0 bases respectively, with 15 bases between them. Germline CDR1 and CDR2: MNHEY and SMNVEV (reference sequence). The CDR3 totals 17 residues.

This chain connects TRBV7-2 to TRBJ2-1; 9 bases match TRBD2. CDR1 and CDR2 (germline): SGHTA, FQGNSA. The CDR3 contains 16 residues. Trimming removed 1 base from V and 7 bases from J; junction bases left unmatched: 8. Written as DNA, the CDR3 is TGTGCCAGCAGCTTAGTGGGGACTAGCCCCTTTAATGAGCAGTTCTTC. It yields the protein CASSLVGTSPFNEQFF.

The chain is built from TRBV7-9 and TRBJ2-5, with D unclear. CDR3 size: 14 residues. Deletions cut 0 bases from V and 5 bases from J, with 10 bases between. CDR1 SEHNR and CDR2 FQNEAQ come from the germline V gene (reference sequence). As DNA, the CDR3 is TGTGCCAGCAGCTTAGCACCCCCCGGGGAGACCCAGTACTTC. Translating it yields CASSLAPPGETQYF.

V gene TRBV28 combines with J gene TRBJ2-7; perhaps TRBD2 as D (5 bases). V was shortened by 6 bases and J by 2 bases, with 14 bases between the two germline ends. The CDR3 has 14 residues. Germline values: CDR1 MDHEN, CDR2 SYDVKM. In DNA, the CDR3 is TGTGCCAGCAGAGTGGGCGGGCAACCCTACGAGCAGTACTTC. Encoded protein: CASRVGGQPYEQYF.

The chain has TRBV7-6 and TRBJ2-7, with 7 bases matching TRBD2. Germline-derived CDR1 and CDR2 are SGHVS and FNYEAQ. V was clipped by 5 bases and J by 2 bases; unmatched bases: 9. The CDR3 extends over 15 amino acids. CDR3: CASSAMGGLAYEQYF. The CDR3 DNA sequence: TGTGCCAGCAGCGCCATGGGTGGACTAGCCTACGAGCAGTACTTC. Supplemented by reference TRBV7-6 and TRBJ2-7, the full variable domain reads GAGVSQSPRYKVTKRGQDVALRCDPISGHVSLYWYRQALGQGPEFLTYFNYEAQQDKSGLPNDRFSAERPEGSISTLTIQRTEQRDSAMYRCASSAMGGLAYEQYFGPGTRLTVT.

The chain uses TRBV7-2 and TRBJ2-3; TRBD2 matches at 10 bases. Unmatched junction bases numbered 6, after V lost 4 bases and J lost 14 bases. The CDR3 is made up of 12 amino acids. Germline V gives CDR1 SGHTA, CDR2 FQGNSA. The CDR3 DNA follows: TGTGCCAGCAGCTCATCTAGCGGGAGAGGGTATTTT. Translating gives CASSSSSGRGYF.

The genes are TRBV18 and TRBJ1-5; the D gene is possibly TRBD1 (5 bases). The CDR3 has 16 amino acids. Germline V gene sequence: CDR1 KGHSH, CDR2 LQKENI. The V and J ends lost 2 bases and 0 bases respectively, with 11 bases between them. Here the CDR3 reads CASSPAGLYSNQPQHF. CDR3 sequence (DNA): TGTGCCAGCTCACCAGCGGGACTGTATAGCAATCAGCCCCAGCATTTT.

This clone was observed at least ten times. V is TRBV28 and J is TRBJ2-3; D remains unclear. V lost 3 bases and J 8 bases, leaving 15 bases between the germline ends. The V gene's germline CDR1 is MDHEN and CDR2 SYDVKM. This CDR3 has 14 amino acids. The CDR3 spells CASSLGPVTGTQYF. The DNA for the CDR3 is TGTGCCAGCAGTTTGGGTCCCGTCACGGGTACGCAGTATTTT.

The CDR3 spells CASSQGHSGNTIYF. CDR3 bases: TGTGCCAGTAGTCAGGGGCATTCAGGAAACACCATATATTTT. The chain employs TRBV19 and TRBJ1-3; a possible D gene is TRBD1 (6 bases). Trimming removed 5 bases from V and 4 bases from J, with 12 bases in between. This CDR3 has 14 amino acids. Germline assignment: CDR1 LNHDA and CDR2 SQIVND (reference sequence).

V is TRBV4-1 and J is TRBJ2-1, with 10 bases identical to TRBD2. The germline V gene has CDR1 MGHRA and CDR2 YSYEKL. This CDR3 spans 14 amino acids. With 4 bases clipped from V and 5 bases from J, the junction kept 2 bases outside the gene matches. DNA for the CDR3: TGCGCCAGCAGCCCCGGACTAGCGGACAATGAGCAGTTCTTC. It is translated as CASSPGLADNEQFF.

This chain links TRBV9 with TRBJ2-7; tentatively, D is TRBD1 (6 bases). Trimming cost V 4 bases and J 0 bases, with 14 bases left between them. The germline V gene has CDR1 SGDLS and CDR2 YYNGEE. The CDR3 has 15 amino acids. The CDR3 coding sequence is TGTGCCAGCAGCTCTAATCCACAGGGCTCCTACGAGCAGTACTTC. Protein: CASSSNPQGSYEQYF.

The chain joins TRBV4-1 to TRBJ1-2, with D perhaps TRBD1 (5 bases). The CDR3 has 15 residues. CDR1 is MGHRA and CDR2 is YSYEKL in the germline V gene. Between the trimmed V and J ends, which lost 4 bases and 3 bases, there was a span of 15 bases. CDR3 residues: CASSRGTFGDYGYTF. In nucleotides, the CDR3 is TGCGCCAGCAGCCGCGGGACTTTTGGGGACTATGGCTACACCTTC.

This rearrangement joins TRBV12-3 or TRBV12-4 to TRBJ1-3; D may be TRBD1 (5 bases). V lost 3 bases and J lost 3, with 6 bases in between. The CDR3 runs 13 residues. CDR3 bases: TGTGCCAGCAGTTTTCAGGGTGGAAACACCATATATTTT. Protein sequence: CASSFQGGNTIYF.

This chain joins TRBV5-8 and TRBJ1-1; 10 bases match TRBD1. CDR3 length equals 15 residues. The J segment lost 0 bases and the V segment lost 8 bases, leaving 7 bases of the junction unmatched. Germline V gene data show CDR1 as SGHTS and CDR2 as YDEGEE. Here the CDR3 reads CASYRQGALNTEAFF. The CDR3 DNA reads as TGTGCCAGTTACAGACAGGGGGCCCTGAACACTGAAGCTTTCTTT.

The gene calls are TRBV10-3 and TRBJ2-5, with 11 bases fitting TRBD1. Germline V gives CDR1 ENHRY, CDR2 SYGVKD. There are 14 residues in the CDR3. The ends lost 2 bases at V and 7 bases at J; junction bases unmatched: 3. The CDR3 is CAISELGTGGTQYF. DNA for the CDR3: TGTGCCATCAGTGAGCTAGGGACAGGGGGGACCCAGTACTTC.

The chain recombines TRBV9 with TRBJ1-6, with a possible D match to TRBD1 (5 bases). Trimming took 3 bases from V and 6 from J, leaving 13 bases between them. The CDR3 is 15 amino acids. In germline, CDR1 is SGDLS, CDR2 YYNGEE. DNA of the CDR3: TGTGCCAGCAGCGCCGGGCAGGGCCCTAATTCACCCCTCCACTTT. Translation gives CASSAGQGPNSPLHF.

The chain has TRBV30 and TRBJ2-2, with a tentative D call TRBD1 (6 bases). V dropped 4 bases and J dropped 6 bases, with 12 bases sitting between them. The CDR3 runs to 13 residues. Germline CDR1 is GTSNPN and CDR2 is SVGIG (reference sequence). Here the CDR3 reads CAWTRDIAGELFF. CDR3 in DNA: TGTGCCTGGACCCGGGACATTGCCGGGGAGCTGTTTTTT.

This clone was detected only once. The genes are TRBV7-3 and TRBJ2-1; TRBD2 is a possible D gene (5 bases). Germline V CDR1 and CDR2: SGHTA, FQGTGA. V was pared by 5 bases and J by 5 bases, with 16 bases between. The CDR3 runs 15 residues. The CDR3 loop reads CASSQSGTGHNEQFF. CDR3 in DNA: TGTGCCAGCAGCCAAAGCGGAACCGGGCACAATGAGCAGTTCTTC.

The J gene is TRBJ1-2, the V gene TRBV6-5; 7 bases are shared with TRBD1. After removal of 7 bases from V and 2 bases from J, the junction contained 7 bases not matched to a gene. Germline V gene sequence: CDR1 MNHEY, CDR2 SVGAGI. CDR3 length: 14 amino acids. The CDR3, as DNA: TGTGCCAGCATGATGACAGGGCCCAACTATGGCTACACCTTC. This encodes CASMMTGPNYGYTF.

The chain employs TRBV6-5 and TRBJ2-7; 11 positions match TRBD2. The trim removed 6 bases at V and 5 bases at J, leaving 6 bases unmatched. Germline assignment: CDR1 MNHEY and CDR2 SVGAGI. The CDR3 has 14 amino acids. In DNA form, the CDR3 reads TGTGCCAGCAGGGGACTAGCGGCCGGCGACGAGCAGTACTTC. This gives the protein CASRGLAAGDEQYF.

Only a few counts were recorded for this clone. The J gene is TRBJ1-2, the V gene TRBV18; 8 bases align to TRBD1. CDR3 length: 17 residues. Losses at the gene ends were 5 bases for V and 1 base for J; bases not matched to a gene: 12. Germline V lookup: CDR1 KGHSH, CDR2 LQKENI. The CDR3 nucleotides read TGTGCCAGCTCAACGACCTGGGACAGGAAAAGTAACTATGGCTACACCTTC. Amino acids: CASSTTWDRKSNYGYTF.

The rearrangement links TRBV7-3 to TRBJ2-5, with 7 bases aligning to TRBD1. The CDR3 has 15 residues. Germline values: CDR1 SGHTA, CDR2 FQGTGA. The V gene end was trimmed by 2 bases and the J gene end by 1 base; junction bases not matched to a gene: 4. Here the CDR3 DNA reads TGTGCCAGCAGCTTACAGGGGGATTTCCAAGAGACCCAGTACTTC. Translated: CASSLQGDFQETQYF.

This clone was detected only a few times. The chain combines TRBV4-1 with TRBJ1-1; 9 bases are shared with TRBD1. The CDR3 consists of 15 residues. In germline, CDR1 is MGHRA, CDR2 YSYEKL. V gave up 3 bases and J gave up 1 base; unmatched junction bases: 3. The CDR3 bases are TGCGCCAGCAGCCAGGGACAGGGCAAGAACACTGAAGCTTTCTTT. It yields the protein CASSQGQGKNTEAFF.

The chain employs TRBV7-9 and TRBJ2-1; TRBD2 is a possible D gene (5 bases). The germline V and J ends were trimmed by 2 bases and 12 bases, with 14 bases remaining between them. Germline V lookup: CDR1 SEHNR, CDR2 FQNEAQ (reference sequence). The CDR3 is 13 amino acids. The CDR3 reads CASSLWAVGGQFF. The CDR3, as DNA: TGTGCCAGCAGCTTATGGGCAGTCGGAGGGCAGTTCTTC.

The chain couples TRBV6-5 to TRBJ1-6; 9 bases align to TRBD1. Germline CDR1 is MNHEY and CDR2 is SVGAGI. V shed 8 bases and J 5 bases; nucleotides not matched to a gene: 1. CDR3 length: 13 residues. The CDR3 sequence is CASRDRDNSPLHF. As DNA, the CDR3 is TGTGCCAGCCGGGACAGGGATAATTCACCCCTCCACTTT.

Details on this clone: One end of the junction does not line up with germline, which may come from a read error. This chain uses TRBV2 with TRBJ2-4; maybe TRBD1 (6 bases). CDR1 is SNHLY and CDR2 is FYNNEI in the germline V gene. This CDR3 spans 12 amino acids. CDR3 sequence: CASSVSGVGTFF. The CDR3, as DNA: TGTGCCAGCAGTGTCTCTGGGGTTGGGACATTCTTC.